One T cell receptor (beta chain) is described in this entry. It lacks a known antigen. Per-nucleotide qualities are absent, and no much larger clonotype sits a single base away. This specimen belongs to a study of PD-1 blockade in classical Hodgkin lymphoma (TCRdb year 2020). For the wider study: Nivolumab dosing was 3 mg/kg intravenously every 2 weeks, continuing until either disease progression or unacceptable toxicity. The study used TCR beta sequencing and CyTOF to define a peripheral blood immune signature of response to PD-1 blockade in classical Hodgkin lymphoma.

The research as a whole found: Baseline TCR diversity was reported as lower in newly diagnosed patients than in healthy donors, and lower still in relapsed/refractory patients. Lower diversity was seen in patients whose nivolumab began less than 1 year after ASCT, and these patients were left out of later analyses so that immune reconstitution would not confound the results. By C4D1, a significant rise was seen in CD4+ TCR diversity but not in CD8+ TCR diversity (p=0.0027 vs p=0.16), and the rise was most apparent among complete responders (p=0.02). Among trial patients, those achieving complete response had baseline diversity similar to that of newly diagnosed patients, while diversity was significantly lower in partial responders and progressors. The study was restricted to a single clinical trial cohort, and the causes of repertoire differences, possibly disease activity or prior therapy, were left undefined.

Including the terminal cysteine and phenylalanine, the CDR3 comprises 14 residues. Only the CDR3 DNA stays, 42 bases, in frame from base 1. Looking up the germline V gene yields CDR1 MRHNA and CDR2 SNTAGT. V loses 3 bases of germline sequence and J loses 5 bases, and the interval between the two ends is 13 bases. The Qiagen DNeasy kit was used to extract genomic DNA both from unsorted PBMCs and from the negatively selected CD4+ and CD8+ fractions. Amplification of TCR beta CDR3 regions was done by immunoSEQ multiplex PCR with primers that anneal to V and J segments. Amplification bias was minimized using a synthetic immune receptor repertoire, and residual bias was removed computationally after sequencing. From the authors' description of their analysis: Custom Python scripts were used to quantify repertoire diversity as the Shannon entropy index. Unsorted, CD4+ and CD8+ repertoires were examined separately, except in combined analyses, for which CD4+ and CD8+ sequences were merged in silico. A clone was considered expanded if an increase in frequency of at least 2-fold after treatment relative to C1D1 was found, and a pseudocount of 0.5 was applied to clones undetected at baseline. Singleton clones were defined as clones with 0 or 1 copy at C1D1, and non-singleton clones were defined as clones with 2 or more copies. Clones expanded in unsorted samples were assigned a CD4+, CD8+ or unknown annotation through matching of protein sequences in sorted samples from the same patient. Wilcoxon tests on paired samples were used to test diversity changes from C1D1 to C4D1. Here the immuneACCESS table is served through TCRdb, limited to in-frame sequences with V and J called. Missing clones are a known gap in these copies; in checked studies unresolved V genes cover under half, and the rest lacks a known reason. V, J and clone size are taken as reported in that table, and D and trimming were inferred from the DNA itself. The sample contains under 60,000 clones, around 70% of them found a single time. Roughly 11% of the sample goes to the ten largest clones.

Reading the label with the study, this specimen's time point is: cycle 1 day 1 (C1D1), immediately before nivolumab initiation. All trial patients had relapsed after autologous stem cell transplantation, with cohorts A, B and C differing in prior brentuximab vedotin exposure. The trial cohort was composed of roughly 60 patients with relapsed/refractory classical Hodgkin lymphoma, for whom complete response, partial response or progressive disease was recorded as best overall response. In the multi-cohort phase II CheckMate 205 trial, trial patients received single-agent nivolumab. An independent review committee assessed best overall response by applying the 2007 International Working Group response criteria. PBMCs from the trial were collected at three points: immediately before nivolumab initiation (C1D1), and during therapy at cycle 2 day 1 and cycle 4 day 1. After peripheral blood was drawn into 8 mL Vacutainer Cell Preparation Tubes, PBMCs were isolated by centrifugation and then cryopreserved.

Sequenced here: peripheral blood mononuclear cells (PBMCs), sampled at baseline. This sequence was found in a human donor with classical Hodgkin lymphoma. The chain uses TRBV6-4 and TRBJ1-2; TRBD1 could be the D gene, as 5 bases match. The CDR3 has the sequence CASSERGAGYGYTF. The DNA sequence follows: TGTGCCAGCAGTGAAAGAGGGGCTGGATATGGCTACACCTTC.